This paragraph covers one T cell receptor beta chain sequence. Its antigen remains unidentified. Patients were excluded if they had other autoimmune diseases or uncontrolled infections, and likewise if pregnancy or lactation applied. This sample was included in a study of Graves' ophthalmopathy and Graves' hyperthyroidism. Germline loops: CDR1 SGHVS, CDR2 FQNEAQ. The CDR3 extends over 16 amino acids. The V end was cut by 1 base, the J end by 0 bases, with 13 bases between. Amplified TCR beta CDR3 regions were obtained using RNA transcripts as template. Second-round multiplex PCR came after first-round RT-PCR with HTBI primers. TCRdb independently ran MiXCR on the multiplex PCR reads; one entry per CDR3 protein. The table records about 220,000 distinct CDR3 sequences, around a fifth of them present only once. Whole-study results and caveats: Among expanded thyroid clonotypes above 0.001 frequency, most also occurred in blood.

The sample comprised peripheral blood. V usage is TRBV7-8 and J usage is TRBJ2-7, with D hard to call. The source of this sequence is a woman aged 45-65 years with Graves' ophthalmopathy. In DNA form, the CDR3 reads TGTGCCAGCAGCTTAGTGGTAGCCCCCTCCTCCTACGAGCAGTACTTC. Its translation: CASSLVVAPSSYEQYF.